This TCR beta chain originates from a study of shared clonotypes between healthy human individuals. This table comes from immunoSEQ multiplex PCR, and its TCRdb copy is limited to in-frame clones, with some not included. The table shows more than 1.2 million clones, with 97% to 99% occurring only once. The study drew its donors from healthy HIV-negative adults without recent acute infections or vaccinations. This clonotype was sampled from a man younger than 40 in good health. The sample was naive CD4+ T cells sorted from blood. As to subset: CD45RA+ positively selected.

CDR3 amino acids: CASSLWAGGTDTQYF. CDR3 coding DNA: TGTGCCAGCAGCTTATGGGCCGGGGGCACAGATACGCAGTATTTT. The V gene is TRBV7-9, the J gene TRBJ2-3, with a possible D match to TRBD2 (5 bases). The CDR3 has 15 residues. In germline, CDR1 is SEHNR, CDR2 FQNEAQ (reference sequence). The ends were cut back, 2 bases at V and 1 base at J, with 10 bases in the middle.